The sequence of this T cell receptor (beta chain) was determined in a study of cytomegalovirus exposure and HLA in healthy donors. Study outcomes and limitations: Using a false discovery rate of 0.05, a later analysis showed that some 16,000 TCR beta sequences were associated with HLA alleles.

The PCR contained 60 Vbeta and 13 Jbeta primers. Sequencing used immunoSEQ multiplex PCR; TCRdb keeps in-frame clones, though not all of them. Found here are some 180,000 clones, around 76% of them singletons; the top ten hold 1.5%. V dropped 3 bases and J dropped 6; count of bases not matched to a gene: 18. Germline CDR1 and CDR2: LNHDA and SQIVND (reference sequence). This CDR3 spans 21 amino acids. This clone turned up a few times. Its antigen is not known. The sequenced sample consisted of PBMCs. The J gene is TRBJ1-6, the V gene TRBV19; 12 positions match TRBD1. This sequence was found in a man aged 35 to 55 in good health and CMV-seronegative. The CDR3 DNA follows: TGTGCCAGTAGTATCCAAACCCCCGGCGGGACAGGGGGCTTCGGTAATTCACCCCTCCACTTT. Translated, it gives CASSIQTPGGTGGFGNSPLHF. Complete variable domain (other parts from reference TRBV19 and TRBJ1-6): DGGITQSPKYLFRKEGQNVTLSCEQNLNHDAMYWYRQDPGQGLRLIYYSQIVNDFQKGDIAEGYSVSREKKESFPLTVTSAQKNPTAFYLCASSIQTPGGTGGFGNSPLHFGNGTRLTVT.